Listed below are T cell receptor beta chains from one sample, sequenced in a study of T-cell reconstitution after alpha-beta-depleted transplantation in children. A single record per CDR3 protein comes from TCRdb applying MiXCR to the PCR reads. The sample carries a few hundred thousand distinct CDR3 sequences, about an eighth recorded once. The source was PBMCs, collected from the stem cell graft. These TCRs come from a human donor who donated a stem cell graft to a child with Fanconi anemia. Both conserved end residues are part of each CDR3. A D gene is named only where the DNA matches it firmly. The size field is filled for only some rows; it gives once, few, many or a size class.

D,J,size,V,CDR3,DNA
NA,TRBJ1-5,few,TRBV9,CASSAWADSNQPQHF,TGTGCCAGCAGCGCCTGGGCAGATAGCAATCAGCCCCAGCATTTT
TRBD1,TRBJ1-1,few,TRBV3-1,CASSQTNSDRGFVPEAFF,TGTGCCAGCAGCCAAACAAACTCGGACAGGGGGTTCGTGCCTGAAGCTTTCTTT
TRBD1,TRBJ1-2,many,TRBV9,CASRSGTGGGYTF,TGTGCCAGCAGGTCGGGGACAGGGGGTGGCTACACCTTC
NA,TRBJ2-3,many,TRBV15,CATSRALNTDTQYF,TGTGCCACCAGCAGAGCCCTGAACACAGATACGCAGTATTTT
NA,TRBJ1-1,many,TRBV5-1,CASKEPNTEAFF,TGCGCCAGCAAAGAGCCGAACACTGAAGCTTTCTTT
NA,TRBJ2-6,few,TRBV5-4,CASSPRIQGSGANVLTF,TGTGCCAGCAGCCCTAGAATACAGGGTTCTGGGGCCAACGTCCTGACTTTC
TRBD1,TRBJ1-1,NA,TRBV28,CASGTGTGDTEAFF,TGTGCCAGTGGGACCGGGACAGGGGATACTGAAGCTTTCTTT
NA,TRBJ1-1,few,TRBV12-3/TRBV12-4,CASSFGLVQGGTEAFF,TGTGCCAGCAGTTTCGGCCTGGTCCAGGGCGGCACTGAAGCTTTCTTT
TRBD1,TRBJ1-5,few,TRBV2,CASNRDRGFNQPQHF,TGTGCCAGCAACCGGGACAGGGGTTTTAATCAGCCCCAGCATTTT
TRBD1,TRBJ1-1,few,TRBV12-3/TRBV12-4,CASSPGDRGVTEAFF,TGTGCCAGCAGCCCAGGGGACAGGGGAGTCACTGAAGCTTTCTTT
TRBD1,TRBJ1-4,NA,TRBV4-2,CASSLPGQNNEKLFF,TGTGCCAGCAGCCTACCGGGACAGAATAATGAAAAACTGTTTTTT
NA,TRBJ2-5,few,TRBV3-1,CASSQETHPRKGTQYF,TGTGCCAGCAGCCAAGAAACCCACCCTCGCAAGGGGACCCAGTACTTC
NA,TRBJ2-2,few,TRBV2,CASTEGRMPTGELFF,TGTGCCAGTACCGAAGGACGGATGCCTACCGGGGAGCTGTTTTTT
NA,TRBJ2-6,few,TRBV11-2,CASSLKVSGGIGSGANVLTF,TGTGCCAGCAGCTTAAAAGTCTCAGGGGGGATTGGCTCTGGGGCCAACGTCCTGACTTTC
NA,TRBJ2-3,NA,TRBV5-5,CASSLPPDTQYF,TGTGCCAGCAGCTTGCCCCCAGATACGCAGTATTTT
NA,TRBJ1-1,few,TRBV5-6,CASSRGPGDTEAFF,TGTGCCAGCAGCCGGGGACCAGGGGACACTGAAGCTTTCTTT
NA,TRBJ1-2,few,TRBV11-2,CASSFNSPYGYTF,TGTGCCAGCAGCTTTAATAGTCCCTATGGCTACACCTTC
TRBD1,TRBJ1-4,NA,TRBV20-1,CSAREGANSYEKLFF,TGCAGTGCTAGGGAGGGGGCGAATTCTTATGAAAAACTGTTTTTT
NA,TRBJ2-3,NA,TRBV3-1,CASSQETPADTQYF,TGTGCCAGCAGCCAAGAGACCCCGGCAGATACGCAGTATTTT
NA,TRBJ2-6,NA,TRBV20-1,CSASADSGANVLTF,TGCAGTGCCTCAGCCGATTCTGGGGCCAACGTCCTGACTTTC
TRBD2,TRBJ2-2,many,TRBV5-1,CASSLHGGGGTGELFF,TGCGCCAGCAGCTTACATGGCGGGGGAGGCACCGGGGAGCTGTTTTTT
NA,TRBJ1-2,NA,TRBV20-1,CSARGQDYGYTF,TGCAGTGCTAGGGGGCAGGATTATGGCTACACCTTC
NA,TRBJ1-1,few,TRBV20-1,CSARAIGETYGAFF,TGCAGTGCTAGAGCTATAGGGGAAACGTACGGAGCTTTCTTT
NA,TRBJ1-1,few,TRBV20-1,CSARDLDEQGWTEAFF,TGCAGTGCTAGAGACCTAGACGAACAGGGTTGGACTGAAGCTTTCTTT
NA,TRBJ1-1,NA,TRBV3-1,CASSNNPGTEAFF,TGTGCCAGCAGCAATAACCCCGGCACTGAAGCTTTCTTT
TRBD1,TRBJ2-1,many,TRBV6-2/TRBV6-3,CASSPTGAIKQFF,TGTGCCAGCAGTCCGACAGGGGCCATAAAGCAGTTCTTC
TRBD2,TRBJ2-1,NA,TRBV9,CASSVEGSGGANEQFF,TGTGCCAGCAGCGTAGAAGGTAGCGGGGGGGCCAATGAGCAGTTCTTC
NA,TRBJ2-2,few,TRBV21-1,CASSKGGEQANTGELFF,TGTGCCAGCAGCAAAGGGGGAGAACAGGCTAACACCGGGGAGCTGTTTTTT
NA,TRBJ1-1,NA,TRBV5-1,CASSPGPVTASEAFF,TGCGCCAGCAGCCCAGGACCGGTAACTGCCTCTGAAGCTTTCTTT
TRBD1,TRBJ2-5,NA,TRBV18,CASLSRDRYQETQYF,TGTGCCAGCTTATCCCGGGACAGGTACCAAGAGACCCAGTACTTC
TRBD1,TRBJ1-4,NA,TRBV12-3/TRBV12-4,CASSLGQGPYNEKLFF,TGTGCCAGCAGTTTGGGACAGGGGCCTTATAATGAAAAACTGTTTTTT
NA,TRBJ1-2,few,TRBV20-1,CSARGGAEGYTF,TGCAGTGCTAGAGGGGGGGCAGAAGGCTACACCTTC
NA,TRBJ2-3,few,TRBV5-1,CASSLAGGQTTDTQYF,TGCGCCAGCAGCTTGGCAGGAGGACAGACCACAGATACGCAGTATTTT
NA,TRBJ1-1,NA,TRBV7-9,CASSLVGRTSGEAFF,TGTGCCAGCAGCTTAGTGGGCAGGACATCGGGTGAAGCTTTCTTT
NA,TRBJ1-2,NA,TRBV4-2,CASSQIPQYGYTF,TGTGCCAGCAGCCAAATCCCCCAATATGGCTACACCTTC
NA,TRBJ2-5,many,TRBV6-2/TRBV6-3,CASSAGQSYQETQYF,TGTGCCAGCAGTGCCGGACAGAGCTACCAAGAGACCCAGTACTTC
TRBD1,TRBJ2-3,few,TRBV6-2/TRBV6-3,CASSSPRTGKKYF,TGTGCCAGCAGTTCCCCCCGGACAGGGAAGAAGTATTTT
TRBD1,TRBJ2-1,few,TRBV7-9,CASSSGTAPSREQFF,TGTGCCAGCAGTTCCGGGACAGCTCCCTCTCGTGAGCAGTTCTTC